The source of this T cell receptor (beta chain) is a study of blood T cells in healthy people across ages. Peripheral blood was drawn, ten milliliters per donor. A minimum of 7 million PBMCs was isolated per sample. Combining a sample-barcoded 5' primer with a J-beta primer mix, a second PCR ran for about 7 to 11 cycles. MiXCR, applied by TCRdb to the 5' RACE reads, yields one record per CDR3 protein. The data contain 800,000 to 1,300,000 distinct CDR3 sequences, 25% of them singletons. The V gene lost 5 bases and the J gene lost 2 bases, with 9 bases spanning the gap. CDR3 length: 14 residues. CDR1 is SGHTA and CDR2 is FQGTGA in the germline V gene. These records were also assigned to another study, of T cells of mothers and their children. This second study notes: For the second PCR, the M1S primer put in sample barcodes and 2-4 random nucleotides.

The chain has TRBV7-3 and TRBJ2-2; D call uncertain. The sequence derives from a girl under 10 years old in good health. The sequenced sample consisted of blood. The CDR3 is CASSLNHNTGELFF. CDR3 DNA sequence: TGTGCCAGCAGCCTTAACCACAACACCGGGGAGCTGTTTTTT. Supplemented by reference TRBV7-3 and TRBJ2-2, the full variable domain reads GAGVSQTPSNKVTEKGKYVELRCDPISGHTALYWYRQSLGQGPEFLIYFQGTGAADDSGLPNDRFFAVRPEGSVSTLKIQRTERGDSAVYLCASSLNHNTGELFFGEGSRLTVL.